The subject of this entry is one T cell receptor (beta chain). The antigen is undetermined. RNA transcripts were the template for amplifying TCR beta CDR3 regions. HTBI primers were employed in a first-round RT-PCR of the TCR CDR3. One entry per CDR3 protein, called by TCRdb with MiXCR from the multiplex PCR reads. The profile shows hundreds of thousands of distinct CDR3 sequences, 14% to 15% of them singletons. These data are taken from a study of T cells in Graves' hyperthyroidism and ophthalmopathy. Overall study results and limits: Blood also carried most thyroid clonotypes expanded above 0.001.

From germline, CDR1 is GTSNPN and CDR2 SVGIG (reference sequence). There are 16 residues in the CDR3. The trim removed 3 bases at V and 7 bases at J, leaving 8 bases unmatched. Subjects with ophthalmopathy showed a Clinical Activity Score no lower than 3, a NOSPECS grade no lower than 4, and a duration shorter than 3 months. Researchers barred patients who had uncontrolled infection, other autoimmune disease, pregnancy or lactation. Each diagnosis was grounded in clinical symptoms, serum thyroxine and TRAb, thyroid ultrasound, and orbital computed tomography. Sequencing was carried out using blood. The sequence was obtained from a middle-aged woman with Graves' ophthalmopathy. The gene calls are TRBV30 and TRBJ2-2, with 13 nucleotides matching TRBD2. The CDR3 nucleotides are TGTGCCTGGAGAGGGGGACTAGCGGGACAGAACGGGGAGCTGTTTTTT. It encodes CAWRGGLAGQNGELFF.